Below, 9 T cell receptor beta chains from the same sample are listed, as sequenced in a study of T cells expressing NK-cell markers. No DNA is given; TCRdb re-called the 5' RACE reads and lists each CDR3 protein once. The sample table includes 400,000 to 450,000 distinct CDR3 sequences. Sequenced material: blood T cells: a sorted CD56 or NKG2C T cell subset, CD4+ or CD8+ T cells, or bulk PBMC T cells (not recorded which). The receptors derive from a woman aged 18 to 75 in good health.

The chain has TRBV20-1 and TRBJ1-1. This CDR3 is 15 amino acids long. The germline gives CDR1 DFQATT, CDR2 SNEGSKA (reference sequence). CDR3 region: CSANGARRGNTEAFF.

This chain uses TRBV12-3 or TRBV12-4 with TRBJ2-5; TCRdb's D call of TRBD2 is untestable without DNA. The CDR3 loop spans 16 amino acids. The CDR3 sequence is CASSPSGTIGIETQYF.

The CDR3 reads CASSSSGEGMNEQFF. The rearrangement links TRBV9 to TRBJ2-1; absent DNA, TCRdb's TRBD2 call cannot be checked. Looked up from germline, CDR1 is SGDLS and CDR2 is YYNGEE. This CDR3 has 15 amino acids. The full variable domain, with the rest looked up from reference TRBV9 and TRBJ2-1, is DSGVTQTPKHLITATGQRVTLRCSPRSGDLSVYWYQQSLDQGLQFLIQYYNGEERAKGNILERFSAQQFPDLHSELNLSSLELGDSALYFCASSSSGEGMNEQFFGPGTRLTVL.

The chain joins TRBV24-1 to TRBJ2-7. The CDR3 has 15 residues. Germline V gives CDR1 KGHDR, CDR2 SFDVKD. CDR3: CATSDGVVPPYEQYF.

V and J are TRBV9 and TRBJ2-2. The CDR3 sequence is 19 residues long. Germline V gene lookup returns CDR1 SGDLS and CDR2 YYNGEE. CDR3 protein: CASSVDPQYRFGHTGELFF.

The chain combines TRBV5-6 with TRBJ2-7; TCRdb names TRBD2, which stays unverified in the absence of DNA. This CDR3 has 14 residues. CDR1 is SGHDT, CDR2 YYEEEE, per germline. The CDR3 loop reads CASSLGQDSTLQYF. The whole variable domain, filled in from reference TRBV5-6 and TRBJ2-7, reads DAGVTQSPTHLIKTRGQQVTLRCSPKSGHDTVSWYQQALGQGPQFIFQYYEEEERQRGNFPDRFSGHQFPNYSSELNVNALLLGDSALYLCASSLGQDSTLQYFGPGTRLTVT.

The chain employs TRBV9 and TRBJ2-3; no DNA is available, so the TRBD2 call from TCRdb remains unchecked. Per the germline V gene, CDR1 is SGDLS and CDR2 is YYNGEE. The CDR3 runs 16 residues. The CDR3 here is CASSGGTSGAADTQYF.

The chain employs TRBV29-1 and TRBJ2-4; TCRdb proposes TRBD1, but this gene call is untestable without DNA. This CDR3 comprises 13 residues. Germline V lookup: CDR1 SQVTM, CDR2 ANQGSEA. This chain's CDR3 is CSVVGGGKNIQYF. Combining the CDR3 with reference TRBV29-1 and TRBJ2-4 gives the whole variable domain SAVISQKPSRDICQRGTSLTIQCQVDSQVTMMFWYRQQPGQSLTLIATANQGSEATYESGFVIDKFPISRPNLTFSTLTVSNMSPEDSSIYLCSVVGGGKNIQYFGAGTRLSVL.

The V and J genes are TRBV18 and TRBJ2-7; the D call from TCRdb, TRBD2, cannot be confirmed without DNA. The CDR3 extends over 14 amino acids. Germline assignment: CDR1 KGHSH and CDR2 LQKENI. The CDR3 spells CASSPDLAVYEQYF.